This is a list of T cell receptor beta chains from one sample in a study of T-cell memory formation after mild COVID-19. Each CDR3 protein gets one entry after TCRdb re-called the 5' RACE reads with MiXCR. The sample has around 410,000 distinct CDR3 sequences, about a quarter seen once. Sequenced: PBMCs or a T cell subset sorted from them (not recorded which). These receptors all stem from an adult woman who had mild COVID-19 (a few samples of this study predate the infection). Cell type and time point are not known. CDR3s include the opening cysteine and the closing phenylalanine or tryptophan.

v_gene: TRBV12-3/TRBV12-4
j_gene: TRBJ1-5
CDR3aa: CASSFVEAGQPQHF

v_gene: TRBV5-1
j_gene: TRBJ1-2
CDR3aa: CASSLDRATHYGYTF

v_gene: TRBV7-2
j_gene: TRBJ2-3
CDR3aa: CASSVKTGGGRTDTQYF

v_gene: TRBV20-1
j_gene: TRBJ2-7
CDR3aa: CSARGQADEQYF

v_gene: TRBV7-8
j_gene: TRBJ2-3
CDR3aa: CASSFARLAGGGPDTQYF

v_gene: TRBV7-2
j_gene: TRBJ2-5
CDR3aa: CASSLQGAPLETQYF

v_gene: TRBV7-3
j_gene: TRBJ1-1
CDR3aa: CASSGTERNTEAFF

v_gene: TRBV20-1
j_gene: TRBJ1-5
CDR3aa: CSAREDRSSNQPQHF

v_gene: TRBV14
j_gene: TRBJ1-3
CDR3aa: CASRLTGGSGNTIYF

v_gene: TRBV18
j_gene: TRBJ2-5
CDR3aa: CASSRGTEETQYF

v_gene: TRBV4-1
j_gene: TRBJ2-1
CDR3aa: CASSQDPGQGTYNEQFF

v_gene: TRBV5-6
j_gene: TRBJ1-1
CDR3aa: CASSLATGVGAFF

v_gene: TRBV29-1
j_gene: TRBJ1-2
CDR3aa: CSAIGYTF

v_gene: TRBV5-1
j_gene: TRBJ2-3
CDR3aa: CASSFSRSTDTQYF

v_gene: TRBV7-9
j_gene: TRBJ2-3
CDR3aa: CASSSGLAGVADTQYF

v_gene: TRBV29-1
j_gene: TRBJ1-1
CDR3aa: CSVPGQGYTEAFF

v_gene: TRBV6-2/TRBV6-3
j_gene: TRBJ2-1
CDR3aa: CASRTSGVNEQFF

v_gene: TRBV20-1
j_gene: TRBJ2-1
CDR3aa: CSAPLAGGLFF

v_gene: TRBV7-2
j_gene: TRBJ2-6
CDR3aa: CASSRQGQRNSGANVLTF

v_gene: TRBV7-6
j_gene: TRBJ2-1
CDR3aa: CASSPLPGSGANEQFF

v_gene: TRBV7-8
j_gene: TRBJ2-7
CDR3aa: CATSGDDPYEQYF

v_gene: TRBV6-2/TRBV6-3
j_gene: TRBJ1-5
CDR3aa: CASSTGGKPQHF

v_gene: TRBV24-1
j_gene: TRBJ2-1
CDR3aa: CATSDLLIVEQFF

v_gene: TRBV5-1
j_gene: TRBJ1-1
CDR3aa: CASSFGQNMNTEAFF

v_gene: TRBV7-2
j_gene: TRBJ1-1
CDR3aa: CASSLRGATEAFF

v_gene: TRBV5-1
j_gene: TRBJ1-1
CDR3aa: CASSLVSGGNTEAFF

v_gene: TRBV6-2/TRBV6-3
j_gene: TRBJ2-7
CDR3aa: CASRTTGSYEQYF

v_gene: TRBV19
j_gene: TRBJ2-1
CDR3aa: CASSMAGTGTNEQFF

v_gene: TRBV7-8
j_gene: TRBJ1-6
CDR3aa: CASSLARQGAFNSPLHF

v_gene: TRBV6-1
j_gene: TRBJ1-5
CDR3aa: CASSEFGGDSNQPQHF

v_gene: TRBV20-1
j_gene: TRBJ2-7
CDR3aa: CSARELAGYEQYF

v_gene: TRBV2
j_gene: TRBJ1-3
CDR3aa: CASGQSLTGNTIYF

v_gene: TRBV7-2
j_gene: TRBJ2-3
CDR3aa: CASSSLGTSGTDTQYF

v_gene: TRBV29-1
j_gene: TRBJ2-7
CDR3aa: CSAFDGSYEQYF

v_gene: TRBV4-1
j_gene: TRBJ2-1
CDR3aa: CASSHRLAGPNEQFF

v_gene: TRBV20-1
j_gene: TRBJ2-2
CDR3aa: CSARVSAGGTGELFF

v_gene: TRBV29-1
j_gene: TRBJ2-1
CDR3aa: CSVERRGRSSYNEQFF

v_gene: TRBV30
j_gene: TRBJ2-2
CDR3aa: CAWSVLLSGRGAGELFF

v_gene: TRBV12-3/TRBV12-4
j_gene: TRBJ2-1
CDR3aa: CASSAPRLPLFF

v_gene: TRBV20-1
j_gene: TRBJ2-3
CDR3aa: CSAQTSGVTDTQYF

v_gene: TRBV18
j_gene: TRBJ2-1
CDR3aa: CASSPRQGGSNEQFF

v_gene: TRBV7-9
j_gene: TRBJ1-2
CDR3aa: CASSFRTYGYTF

v_gene: TRBV7-9
j_gene: TRBJ2-7
CDR3aa: CASSHPRTAYEQYF